Each of the 12 T cell receptor beta chains below was sequenced from the same sample in a study of T cell responses to AZD1222 COVID-19 vaccine. Assay: immunoSEQ multiplex PCR; the TCRdb copy retains only in-frame clones and omits some. The data hold 200,000 or so clones, with under 95% observed a single time. The sample consisted of peripheral blood, taken 28 days after the second AZD1222 dose. These receptors were obtained from an adult who received the AZD1222 COVID-19 vaccine.

This clone was observed a few times. The V gene is TRBV18, the J gene TRBJ1-5; a weak D match, TRBD1 (5 bases). Trimming shortened V by 0 bases and J by 0 bases, and 15 bases separated the two germline ends. The length of the CDR3 is 18 residues. CDR1 and CDR2 from the germline V gene are KGHSH and LQKENI. CDR3 bases: TGTGCCAGCTCACCACCGGGGCCGACCTCCTATAGCAATCAGCCCCAGCATTTT. Translated: CASSPPGPTSYSNQPQHF.

The genes are TRBV30 and TRBJ2-1; possible D gene TRBD2, 5 bases. CDR1 is GTSNPN, CDR2 SVGIG, per germline (reference sequence). Trimming stripped 7 bases from V and 0 bases from J, with 10 bases between. The CDR3 is 13 residues long. CDR3 in DNA: TGTGCCTTAAAAGGGAGCTCCTACAATGAGCAGTTCTTC. It is translated as CALKGSSYNEQFF.

The chain combines TRBV7-2 with TRBJ1-1; possible D gene TRBD1, 5 bases. V dropped 2 bases and J dropped 6 bases, with 10 bases sitting between them. Germline lookup yields CDR1 SGHTA and CDR2 FQGNSA. CDR3 length equals 13 residues. CDR3 sequence (DNA): TGTGCCAGCAGCTTAAAGGGGCATGCTGAAGCTTTCTTT. Protein product: CASSLKGHAEAFF.

The rearrangement uses TRBV28 and TRBJ1-5, with D possibly being TRBD1 (6 bases). This CDR3 spans 15 amino acids. Germline assignment: CDR1 MDHEN and CDR2 SYDVKM. V was shortened by 8 bases and J by 0 bases, with 14 bases between the two germline ends. The CDR3 DNA sequence: TGTGCCAGCTTCTCGGCAGGGGTTAGCAATCAGCCCCAGCATTTT. Residues: CASFSAGVSNQPQHF.

The genes are TRBV12-3 or TRBV12-4 and TRBJ1-5; perhaps TRBD1 as D (5 bases). The V end was cut by 6 bases, the J end by 11 bases, with 17 bases between. The CDR3 runs 13 residues. DNA for the CDR3: TGTGCCAGCAGCACTGTAGGGGCTCTAACCCAGCATTTT. This gives the protein CASSTVGALTQHF.

On this clone itself: In the same sample, other DNA sequences code for this CDR3. The chain links TRBV5-1 to TRBJ2-2, with D tentatively TRBD1 (6 bases). Germline CDR1 is SGHRS and CDR2 is YFSETQ. V lost 3 bases to trimming and J lost 0 bases, with 9 bases between them. The CDR3 sequence is 15 residues long. The CDR3 DNA sequence: TGCGCCAGCAGCTCCGGGACAACGAACACCGGGGAGCTGTTTTTT. Protein: CASSSGTTNTGELFF.

The chain employs TRBV2 and TRBJ1-2, with 7 bases lining up with TRBD1. J lost 2 bases, V lost 5 bases, and 8 bases had no gene match. There are 15 residues in the CDR3. The V gene's germline CDR1 is SNHLY and CDR2 FYNNEI. In DNA, the CDR3 is TGTGCCAGCAGTCCAGGACAGGTTACAAACTATGGCTACACCTTC. It codes for CASSPGQVTNYGYTF.

This chain links TRBV5-6 with TRBJ1-6; tentatively, D is TRBD1 (5 bases). The CDR3 has 14 amino acids. V dropped 0 bases and J dropped 14 bases, with 15 bases sitting between them. CDR1 is SGHDT and CDR2 is YYEEEE in the germline V gene. CDR3 sequence reads: CASSLVEEGRALHF. The CDR3 DNA is TGTGCCAGCAGCTTGGTAGAGGAGGGCAGGGCCCTCCACTTT.

This clone has just one count. The rearrangement joins TRBV5-1 to TRBJ1-1; no definite D call. Trimming stripped 3 bases from V and 3 bases from J, with 9 bases between. The CDR3 consists of 13 residues. Germline V lookup: CDR1 SGHRS, CDR2 YFSETQ. CDR3 amino acids: CASSSAPDTEAFF. The DNA of the CDR3 is TGCGCCAGCAGCTCGGCGCCGGACACTGAAGCTTTCTTT.

The V call is TRBV7-9, the J call TRBJ1-2; D uncertain. Germline V gene data show CDR1 as SEHNR and CDR2 as FQNEAQ (reference sequence). Trimming removed 2 bases from V and 8 bases from J, with 15 bases in between. This CDR3 region has 14 residues. For the CDR3, the DNA is TGTGCCAGCAGCTTAAGTGCGCGTTCAGAGGGCTACACCTTC. Translated: CASSLSARSEGYTF. The full variable domain, with the rest looked up from reference TRBV7-9 and TRBJ1-2, is DTGVSQNPRHKITKRGQNVTFRCDPISEHNRLYWYRQTLGQGPEFLTYFQNEAQLEKSRLLSDRFSAERPKGSFSTLEIQRTEQGDSAMYLCASSLSARSEGYTFGSGTRLTVV.

The chain joins TRBV3-1 (or the pseudogene TRBV3-2) to TRBJ2-5; maybe TRBD2 (5 bases). The CDR3 loop spans 14 amino acids. V dropped 5 bases and J dropped 2 bases, with 12 bases sitting between them. Germline V gene lookup returns CDR1 LGHDT and CDR2 YNNKEL (reference sequence). CDR3: CASSKLTRQETQYF. CDR3 nucleotide sequence: TGTGCCAGCAGCAAATTAACTAGACAAGAGACCCAGTACTTC.

This rearrangement joins TRBV6-5 to TRBJ1-4, with D unclear. Germline V gene sequence: CDR1 MNHEY, CDR2 SVGAGI. The ends were cut back, 6 bases at V and 7 bases at J, with 18 bases in the middle. The CDR3 is 15 residues long. The CDR3 reads CASSPFQDAGEKLFF. The CDR3 DNA reads as TGTGCCAGCAGCCCCTTTCAAGATGCGGGTGAAAAACTGTTTTTT.